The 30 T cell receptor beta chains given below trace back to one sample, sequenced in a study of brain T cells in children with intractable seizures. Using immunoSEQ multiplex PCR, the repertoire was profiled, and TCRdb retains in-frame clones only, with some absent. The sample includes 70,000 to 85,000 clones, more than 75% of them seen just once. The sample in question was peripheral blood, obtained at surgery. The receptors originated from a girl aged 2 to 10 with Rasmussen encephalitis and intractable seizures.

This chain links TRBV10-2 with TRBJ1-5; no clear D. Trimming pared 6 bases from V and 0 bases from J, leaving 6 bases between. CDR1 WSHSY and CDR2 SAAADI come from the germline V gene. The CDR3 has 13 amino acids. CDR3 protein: CASRQTSNQPQHF. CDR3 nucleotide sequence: TGCGCCAGCAGACAGACTAGCAATCAGCCCCAGCATTTT.

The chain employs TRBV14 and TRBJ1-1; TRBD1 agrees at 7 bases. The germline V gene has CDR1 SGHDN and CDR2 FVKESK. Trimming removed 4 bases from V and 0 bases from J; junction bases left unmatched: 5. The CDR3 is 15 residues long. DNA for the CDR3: TGTGCCAGCAGCCCGACAGGGCGGGTGAACACTGAAGCTTTCTTT. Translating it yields CASSPTGRVNTEAFF.

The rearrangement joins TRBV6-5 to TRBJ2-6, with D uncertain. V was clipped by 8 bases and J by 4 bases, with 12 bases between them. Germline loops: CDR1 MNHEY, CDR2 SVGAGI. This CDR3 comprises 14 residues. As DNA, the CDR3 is TGTGCCAGCCTCTGGAGCATCGGGGCCAACGTCCTGACTTTC. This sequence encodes CASLWSIGANVLTF.

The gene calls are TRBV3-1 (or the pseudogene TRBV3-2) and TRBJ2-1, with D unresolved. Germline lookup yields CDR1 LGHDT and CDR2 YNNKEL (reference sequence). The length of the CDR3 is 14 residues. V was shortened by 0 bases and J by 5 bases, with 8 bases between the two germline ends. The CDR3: CASSQDAWNNEQFF. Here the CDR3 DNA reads TGTGCCAGCAGCCAAGATGCCTGGAACAATGAGCAGTTCTTC.

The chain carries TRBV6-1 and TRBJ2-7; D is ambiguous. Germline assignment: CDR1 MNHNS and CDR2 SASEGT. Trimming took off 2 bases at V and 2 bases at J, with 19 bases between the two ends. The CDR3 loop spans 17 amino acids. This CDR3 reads CASSEKAPSVRAYEQYF. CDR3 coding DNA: TGTGCCAGCAGTGAAAAGGCCCCGTCCGTCCGCGCCTACGAGCAGTACTTC.

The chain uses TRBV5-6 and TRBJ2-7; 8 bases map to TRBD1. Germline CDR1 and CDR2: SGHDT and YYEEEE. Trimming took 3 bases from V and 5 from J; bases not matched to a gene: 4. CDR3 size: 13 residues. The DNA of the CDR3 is TGTGCCAGCAGCTGGACAGGGTACGACGAGCAGTACTTC. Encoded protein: CASSWTGYDEQYF.

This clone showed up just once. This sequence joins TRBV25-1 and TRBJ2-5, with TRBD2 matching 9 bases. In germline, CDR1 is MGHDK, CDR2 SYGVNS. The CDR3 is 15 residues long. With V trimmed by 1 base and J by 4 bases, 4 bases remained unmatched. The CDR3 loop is CASSESAGGLETQYF. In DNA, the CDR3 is TGTGCCAGCAGTGAATCAGCGGGGGGCTTAGAGACCCAGTACTTC.

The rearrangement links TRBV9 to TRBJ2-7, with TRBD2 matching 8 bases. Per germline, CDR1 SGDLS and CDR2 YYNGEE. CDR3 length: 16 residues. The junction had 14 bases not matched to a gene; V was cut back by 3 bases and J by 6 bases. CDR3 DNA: TGTGCCAGCAGCGCCGGAGCAAGAGCGGGAGTTTCCGAGCAGTACTTC. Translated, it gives CASSAGARAGVSEQYF. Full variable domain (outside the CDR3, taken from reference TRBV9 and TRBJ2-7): DSGVTQTPKHLITATGQRVTLRCSPRSGDLSVYWYQQSLDQGLQFLIQYYNGEERAKGNILERFSAQQFPDLHSELNLSSLELGDSALYFCASSAGARAGVSEQYFGPGTRLTVT.

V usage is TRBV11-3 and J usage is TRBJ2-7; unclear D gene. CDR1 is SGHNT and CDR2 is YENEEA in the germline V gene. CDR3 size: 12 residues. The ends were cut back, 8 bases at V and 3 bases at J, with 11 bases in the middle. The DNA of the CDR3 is TGTGCCAGCGCTTCCTACCTCTACGAGCAGTACTTC. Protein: CASASYLYEQYF.

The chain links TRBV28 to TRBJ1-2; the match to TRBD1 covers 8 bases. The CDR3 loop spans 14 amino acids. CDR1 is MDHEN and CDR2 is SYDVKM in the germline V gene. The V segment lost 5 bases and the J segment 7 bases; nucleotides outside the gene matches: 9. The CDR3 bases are TGTGCCAGCAGTACCCCAGGGGGCTCGGGTGGCTACACCTTC. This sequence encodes CASSTPGGSGGYTF.

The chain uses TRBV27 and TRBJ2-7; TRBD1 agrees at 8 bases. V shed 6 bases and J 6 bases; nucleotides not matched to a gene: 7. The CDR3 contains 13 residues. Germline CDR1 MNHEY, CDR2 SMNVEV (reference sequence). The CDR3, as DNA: TGTGCCAGCAGCCCAGGGACAGGTCGCGAGCAGTACTTC. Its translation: CASSPGTGREQYF.

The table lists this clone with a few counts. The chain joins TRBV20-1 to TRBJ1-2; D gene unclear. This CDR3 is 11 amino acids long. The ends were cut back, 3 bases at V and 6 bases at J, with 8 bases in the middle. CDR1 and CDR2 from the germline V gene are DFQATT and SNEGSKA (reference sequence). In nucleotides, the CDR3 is TGCAGTGCTAGCGCAGGAGATGGCTACACCTTC. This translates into CSASAGDGYTF.

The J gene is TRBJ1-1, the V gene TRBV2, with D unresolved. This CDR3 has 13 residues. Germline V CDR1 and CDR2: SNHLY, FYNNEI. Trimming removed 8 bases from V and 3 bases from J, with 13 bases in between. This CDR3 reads CASFRERDTEAFF. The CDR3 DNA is TGTGCCAGCTTCCGGGAGAGGGACACTGAAGCTTTCTTT.

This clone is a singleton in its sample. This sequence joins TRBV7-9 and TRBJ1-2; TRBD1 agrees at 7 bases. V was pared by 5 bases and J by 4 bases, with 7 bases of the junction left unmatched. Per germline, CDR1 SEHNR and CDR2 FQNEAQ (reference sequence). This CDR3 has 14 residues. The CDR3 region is CASSRTGDSYGYTF. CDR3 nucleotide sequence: TGTGCCAGCAGCCGGACAGGCGACAGCTATGGCTACACCTTC.

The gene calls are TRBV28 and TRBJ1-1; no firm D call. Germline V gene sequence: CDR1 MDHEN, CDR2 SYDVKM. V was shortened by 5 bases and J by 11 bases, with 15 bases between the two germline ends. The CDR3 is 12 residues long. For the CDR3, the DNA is TGTGCCAGCAGTCCACCCGGACTTCGGGCTTTCTTT. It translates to CASSPPGLRAFF.

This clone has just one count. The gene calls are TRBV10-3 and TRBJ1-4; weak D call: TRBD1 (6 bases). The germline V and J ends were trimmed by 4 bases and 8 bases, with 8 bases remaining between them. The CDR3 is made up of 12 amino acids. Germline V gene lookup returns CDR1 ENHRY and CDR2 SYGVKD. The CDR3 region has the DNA TGTGCCATCAGTGCCCAGGGGGAAAAACTGTTTTTT. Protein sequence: CAISAQGEKLFF.

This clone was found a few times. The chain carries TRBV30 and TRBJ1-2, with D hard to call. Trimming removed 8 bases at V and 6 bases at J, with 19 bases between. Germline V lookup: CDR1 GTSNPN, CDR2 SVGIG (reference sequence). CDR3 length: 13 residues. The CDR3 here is CARYTGALDGYTF. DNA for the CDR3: TGTGCCCGCTACACGGGAGCCCTTGATGGCTACACCTTC.

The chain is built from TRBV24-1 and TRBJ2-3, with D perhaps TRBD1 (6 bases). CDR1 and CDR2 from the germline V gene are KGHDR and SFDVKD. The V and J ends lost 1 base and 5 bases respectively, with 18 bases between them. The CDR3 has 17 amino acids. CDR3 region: CATSDFSAGTSGDTQYF. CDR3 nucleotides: TGTGCCACCAGTGATTTTTCTGCAGGGACAAGTGGAGATACGCAGTATTTT.

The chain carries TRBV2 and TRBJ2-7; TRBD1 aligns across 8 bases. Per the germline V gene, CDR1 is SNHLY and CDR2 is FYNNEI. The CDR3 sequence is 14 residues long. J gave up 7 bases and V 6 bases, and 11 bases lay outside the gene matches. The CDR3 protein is CASSVGQGAGEQYF. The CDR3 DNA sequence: TGTGCCAGCAGCGTGGGTCAGGGGGCAGGAGAGCAGTACTTC.

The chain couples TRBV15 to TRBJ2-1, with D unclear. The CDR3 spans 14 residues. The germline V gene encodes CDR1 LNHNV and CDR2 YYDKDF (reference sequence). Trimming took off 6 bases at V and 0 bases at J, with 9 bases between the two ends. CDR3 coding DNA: TGTGCCACCAGGGGCCCGAGCTCCTACAATGAGCAGTTCTTC. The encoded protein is CATRGPSSYNEQFF.

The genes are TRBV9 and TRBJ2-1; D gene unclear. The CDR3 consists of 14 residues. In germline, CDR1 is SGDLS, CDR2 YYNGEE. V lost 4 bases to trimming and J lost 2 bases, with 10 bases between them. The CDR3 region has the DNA TGTGCCAGCAGCCCCGACTGGCCCTACAATGAGCAGTTCTTC. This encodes CASSPDWPYNEQFF.

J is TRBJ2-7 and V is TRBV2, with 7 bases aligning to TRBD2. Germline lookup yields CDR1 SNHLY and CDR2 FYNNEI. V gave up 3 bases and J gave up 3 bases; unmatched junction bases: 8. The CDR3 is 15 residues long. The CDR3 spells CASSDREGTLYEQYF. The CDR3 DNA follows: TGTGCCAGCAGTGATAGGGAGGGTACTCTCTACGAGCAGTACTTC.

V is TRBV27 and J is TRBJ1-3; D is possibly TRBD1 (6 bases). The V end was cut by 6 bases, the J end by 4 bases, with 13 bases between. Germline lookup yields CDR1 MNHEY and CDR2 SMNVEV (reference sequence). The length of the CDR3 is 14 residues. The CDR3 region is CASSLQGSGNTIYF. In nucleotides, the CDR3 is TGTGCCAGCAGCCTACAGGGTTCAGGAAACACCATATATTTT.

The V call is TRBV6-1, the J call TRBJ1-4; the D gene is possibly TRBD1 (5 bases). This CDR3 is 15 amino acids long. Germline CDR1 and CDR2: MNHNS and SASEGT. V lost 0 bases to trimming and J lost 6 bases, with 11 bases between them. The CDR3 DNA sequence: TGTGCCAGCAGTGAAGCGGGGACGGGGGATGAAAAACTGTTTTTT. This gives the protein CASSEAGTGDEKLFF.

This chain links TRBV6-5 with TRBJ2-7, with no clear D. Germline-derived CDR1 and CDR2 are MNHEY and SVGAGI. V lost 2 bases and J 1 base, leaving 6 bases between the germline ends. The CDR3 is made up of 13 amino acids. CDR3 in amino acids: CASSYRSSYEQYF. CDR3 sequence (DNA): TGTGCCAGCAGTTACAGGAGTTCCTACGAGCAGTACTTC.

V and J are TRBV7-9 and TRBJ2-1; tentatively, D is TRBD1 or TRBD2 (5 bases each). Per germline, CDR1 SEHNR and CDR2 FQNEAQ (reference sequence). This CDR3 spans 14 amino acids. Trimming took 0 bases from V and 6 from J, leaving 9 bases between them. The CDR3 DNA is TGTGCCAGCAGCTTAGCCCGGGACCTCAATGAGCAGTTCTTC. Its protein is CASSLARDLNEQFF.

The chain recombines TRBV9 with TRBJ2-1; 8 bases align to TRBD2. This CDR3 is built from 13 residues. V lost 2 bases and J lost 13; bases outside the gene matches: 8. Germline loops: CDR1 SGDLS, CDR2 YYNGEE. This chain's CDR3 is CASSVVAGGRQFF. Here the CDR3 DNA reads TGTGCCAGCAGCGTTGTTGCGGGGGGACGCCAGTTCTTC.

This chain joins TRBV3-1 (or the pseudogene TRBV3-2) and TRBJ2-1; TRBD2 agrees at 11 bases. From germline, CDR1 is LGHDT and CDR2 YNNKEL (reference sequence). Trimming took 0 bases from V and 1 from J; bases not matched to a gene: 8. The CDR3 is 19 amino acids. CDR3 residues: CASSQDGRLAGRSYNEQFF. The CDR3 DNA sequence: TGTGCCAGCAGCCAAGATGGGAGACTAGCGGGGAGGTCCTACAATGAGCAGTTCTTC.

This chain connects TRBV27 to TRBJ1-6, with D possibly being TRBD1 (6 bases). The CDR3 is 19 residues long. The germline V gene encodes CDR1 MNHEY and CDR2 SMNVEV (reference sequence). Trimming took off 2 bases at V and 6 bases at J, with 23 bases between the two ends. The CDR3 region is CASSLRINREGIINSPLHF. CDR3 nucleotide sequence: TGTGCCAGCAGTTTAAGGATTAACAGGGAGGGGATTATTAATTCACCCCTCCACTTT.

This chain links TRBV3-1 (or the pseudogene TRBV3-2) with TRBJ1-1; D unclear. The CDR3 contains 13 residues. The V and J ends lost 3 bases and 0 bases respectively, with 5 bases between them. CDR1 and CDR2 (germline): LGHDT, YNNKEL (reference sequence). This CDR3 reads CASSHKMNTEAFF. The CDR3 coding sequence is TGTGCCAGCAGCCACAAAATGAACACTGAAGCTTTCTTT.